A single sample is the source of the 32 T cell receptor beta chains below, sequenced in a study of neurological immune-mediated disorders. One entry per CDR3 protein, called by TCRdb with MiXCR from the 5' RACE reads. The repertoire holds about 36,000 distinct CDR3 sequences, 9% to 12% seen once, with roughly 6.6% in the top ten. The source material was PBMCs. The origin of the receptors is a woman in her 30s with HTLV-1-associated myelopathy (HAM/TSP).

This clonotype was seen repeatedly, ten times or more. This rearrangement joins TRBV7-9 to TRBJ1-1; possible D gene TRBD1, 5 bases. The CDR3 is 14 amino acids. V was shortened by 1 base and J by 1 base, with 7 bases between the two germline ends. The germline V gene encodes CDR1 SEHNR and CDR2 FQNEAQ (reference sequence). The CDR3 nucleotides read TGTGCCAGCAGCTTAGGGGGCACGAACACTGAAGCTTTCTTT. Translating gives CASSLGGTNTEAFF. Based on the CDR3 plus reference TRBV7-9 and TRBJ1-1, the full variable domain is DTGVSQNPRHKITKRGQNVTFRCDPISEHNRLYWYRQTLGQGPEFLTYFQNEAQLEKSRLLSDRFSAERPKGSFSTLEIQRTEQGDSAMYLCASSLGGTNTEAFFGQGTRLTVV.

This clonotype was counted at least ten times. CDR3 in DNA: TGCAGTGCCGCGTGGGGACTAGTGGACGAGCAGTACTTC. This translates into CSAAWGLVDEQYF. The V call is TRBV20-1, the J call TRBJ2-7; 8 nucleotides align to TRBD2. Germline loops: CDR1 DFQATT, CDR2 SNEGSKA (reference sequence). V dropped 6 bases and J dropped 5; count of bases not matched to a gene: 9. This CDR3 has 13 amino acids.

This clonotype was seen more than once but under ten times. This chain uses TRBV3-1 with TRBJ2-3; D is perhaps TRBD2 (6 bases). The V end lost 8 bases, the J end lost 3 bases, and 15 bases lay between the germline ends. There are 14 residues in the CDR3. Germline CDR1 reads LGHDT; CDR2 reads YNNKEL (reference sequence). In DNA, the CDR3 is TGTGCCAGCGGGACCGCGGGAAGTACAGATACGCAGTATTTT. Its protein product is CASGTAGSTDTQYF.

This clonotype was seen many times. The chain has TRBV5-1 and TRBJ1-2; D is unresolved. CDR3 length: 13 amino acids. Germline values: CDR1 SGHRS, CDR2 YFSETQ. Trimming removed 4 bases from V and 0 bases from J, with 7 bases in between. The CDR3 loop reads CASSRTPNYGYTF. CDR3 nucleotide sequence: TGCGCCAGCAGCCGAACACCTAACTATGGCTACACCTTC.

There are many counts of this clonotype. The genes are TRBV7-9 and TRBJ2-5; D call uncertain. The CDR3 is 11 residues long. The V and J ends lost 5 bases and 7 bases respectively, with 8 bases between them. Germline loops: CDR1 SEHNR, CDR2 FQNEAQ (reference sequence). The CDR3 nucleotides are TGTGCCAGCAGCCGAGAAGGGACCCAGTACTTC. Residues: CASSREGTQYF.

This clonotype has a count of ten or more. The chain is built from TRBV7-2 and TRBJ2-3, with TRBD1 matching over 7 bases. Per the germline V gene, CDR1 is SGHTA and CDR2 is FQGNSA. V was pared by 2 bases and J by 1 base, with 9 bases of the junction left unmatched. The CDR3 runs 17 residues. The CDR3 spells CASSLKPTGHGTDTQYF. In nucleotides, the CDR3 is TGTGCCAGCAGCTTAAAACCGACAGGGCACGGCACAGATACGCAGTATTTT.

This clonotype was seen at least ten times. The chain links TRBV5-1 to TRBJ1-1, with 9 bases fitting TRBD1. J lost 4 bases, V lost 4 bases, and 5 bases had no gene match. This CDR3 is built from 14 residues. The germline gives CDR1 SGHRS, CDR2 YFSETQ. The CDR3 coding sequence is TGCGCCAGCAGCGTAGGACAGGGGACCACTGAAGCTTTCTTT. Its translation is CASSVGQGTTEAFF.

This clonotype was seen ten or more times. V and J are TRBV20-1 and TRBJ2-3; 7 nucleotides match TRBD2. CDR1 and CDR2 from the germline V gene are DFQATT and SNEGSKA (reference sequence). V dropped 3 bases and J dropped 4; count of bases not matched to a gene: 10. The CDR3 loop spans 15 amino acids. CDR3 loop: CSASATSVGPDTQYF. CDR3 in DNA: TGCAGTGCTAGCGCTACTAGCGTCGGCCCAGATACGCAGTATTTT.

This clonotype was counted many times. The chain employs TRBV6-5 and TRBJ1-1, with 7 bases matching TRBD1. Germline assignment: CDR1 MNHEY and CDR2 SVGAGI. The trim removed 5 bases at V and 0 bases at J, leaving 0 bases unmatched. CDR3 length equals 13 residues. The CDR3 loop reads CASSTGVNTEAFF. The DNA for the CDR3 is TGTGCCAGCAGTACAGGGGTGAACACTGAAGCTTTCTTT.

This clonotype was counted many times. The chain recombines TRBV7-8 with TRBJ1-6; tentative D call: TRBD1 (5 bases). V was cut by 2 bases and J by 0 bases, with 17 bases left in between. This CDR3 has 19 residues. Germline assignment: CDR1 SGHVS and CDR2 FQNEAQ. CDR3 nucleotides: TGTGCCAGCAGCTTAATAGGGACCGGCTTGAGCTCCTATAATTCACCCCTCCACTTT. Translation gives CASSLIGTGLSSYNSPLHF.

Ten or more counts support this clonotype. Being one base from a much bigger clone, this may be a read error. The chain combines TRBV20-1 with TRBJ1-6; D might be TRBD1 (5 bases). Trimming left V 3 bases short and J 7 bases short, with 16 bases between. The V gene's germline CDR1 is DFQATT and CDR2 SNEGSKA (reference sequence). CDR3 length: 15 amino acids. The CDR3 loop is CSARTGRQKNSPLHF. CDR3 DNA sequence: TGCAGTGCTAGGACGGGGAGACAGAAGAATTCACCCCTCCACTTT.

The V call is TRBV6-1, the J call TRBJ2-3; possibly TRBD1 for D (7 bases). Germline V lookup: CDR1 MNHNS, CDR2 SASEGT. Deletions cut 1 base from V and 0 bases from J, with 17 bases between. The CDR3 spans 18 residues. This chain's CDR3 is CASSEVSGGSFSTDTQYF. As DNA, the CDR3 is TGTGCCAGCAGTGAAGTGTCAGGGGGGTCCTTTAGCACAGATACGCAGTATTTT.

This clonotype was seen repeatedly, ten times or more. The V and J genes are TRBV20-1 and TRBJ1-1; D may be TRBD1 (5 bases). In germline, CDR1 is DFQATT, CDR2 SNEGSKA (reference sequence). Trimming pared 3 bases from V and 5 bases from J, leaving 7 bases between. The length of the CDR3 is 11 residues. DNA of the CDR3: TGCAGTGCTAGCAAGGGGACTGAAGCTTTCTTT. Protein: CSASKGTEAFF.

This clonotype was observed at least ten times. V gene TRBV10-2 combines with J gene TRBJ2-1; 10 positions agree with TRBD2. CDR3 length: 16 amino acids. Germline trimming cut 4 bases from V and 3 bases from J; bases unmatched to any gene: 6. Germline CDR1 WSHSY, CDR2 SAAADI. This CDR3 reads CASSVLASGGYNEQFF. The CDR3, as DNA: TGCGCCAGCAGTGTCTTGGCTAGCGGGGGCTACAATGAGCAGTTCTTC.

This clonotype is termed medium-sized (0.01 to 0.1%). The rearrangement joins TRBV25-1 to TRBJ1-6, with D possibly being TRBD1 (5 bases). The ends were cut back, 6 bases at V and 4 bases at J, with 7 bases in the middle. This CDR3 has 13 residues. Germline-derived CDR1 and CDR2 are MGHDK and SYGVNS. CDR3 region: CASSQGYNSPLHF. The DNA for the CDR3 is TGTGCCAGCAGCCAGGGATATAATTCACCCCTCCACTTT. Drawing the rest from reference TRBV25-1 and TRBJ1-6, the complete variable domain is EADIYQTPRYLVIGTGKKITLECSQTMGHDKMYWYQQDPGMELHLIHYSYGVNSTEKGDLSSESTVSRIRTEHFPLTLESARPSHTSQYLCASSQGYNSPLHFGNGTRLTVT.

This CDR3 reads CASSLGANQETQYF. The CDR3 nucleotides read TGTGCCAGCAGCTTAGGGGCAAACCAAGAGACCCAGTACTTC. The chain combines TRBV11-2 with TRBJ2-5; D unresolved. Trimming shortened V by 1 base and J by 0 bases, and 6 bases separated the two germline ends. This CDR3 is built from 14 residues. CDR1 SGHAT and CDR2 FQNNGV come from the germline V gene.

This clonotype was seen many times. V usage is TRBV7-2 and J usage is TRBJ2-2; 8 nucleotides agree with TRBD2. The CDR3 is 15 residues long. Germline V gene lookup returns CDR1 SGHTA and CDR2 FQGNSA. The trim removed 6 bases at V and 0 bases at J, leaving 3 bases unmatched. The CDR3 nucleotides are TGTGCCAGCAGGCCGGGACTAGCGAACACCGGGGAGCTGTTTTTT. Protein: CASRPGLANTGELFF.

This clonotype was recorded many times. The CDR3 nucleotides read TGCAGTGCTCTAGACTCAACAGTGAACCAGCCCCAGCATTTT. Translation: CSALDSTVNQPQHF. V usage is TRBV20-1 and J usage is TRBJ1-5; D not resolved. The CDR3 has 14 amino acids. The V end lost 5 bases, the J end lost 7 bases, and 18 bases lay between the germline ends. Germline V lookup: CDR1 DFQATT, CDR2 SNEGSKA (reference sequence).

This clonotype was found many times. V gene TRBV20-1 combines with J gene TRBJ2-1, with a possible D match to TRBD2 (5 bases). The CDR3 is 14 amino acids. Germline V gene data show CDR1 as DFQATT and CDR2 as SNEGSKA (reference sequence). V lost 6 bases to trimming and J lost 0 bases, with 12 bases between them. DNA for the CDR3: TGCAGTGCAATGGACTGGAGCTCCTACAATGAGCAGTTCTTC. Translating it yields CSAMDWSSYNEQFF.

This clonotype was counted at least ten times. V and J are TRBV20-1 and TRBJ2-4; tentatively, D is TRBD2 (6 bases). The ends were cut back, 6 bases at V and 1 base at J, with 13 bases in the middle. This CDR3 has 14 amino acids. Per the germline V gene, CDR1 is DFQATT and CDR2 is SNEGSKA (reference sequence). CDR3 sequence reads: CSALQGGAKNIQYF. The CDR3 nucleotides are TGCAGTGCCCTCCAGGGAGGTGCCAAAAACATTCAGTACTTC.

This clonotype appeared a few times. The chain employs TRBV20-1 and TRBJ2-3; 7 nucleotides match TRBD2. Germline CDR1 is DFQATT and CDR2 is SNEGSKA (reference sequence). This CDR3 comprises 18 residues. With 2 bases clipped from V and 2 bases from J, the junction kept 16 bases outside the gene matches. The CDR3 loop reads CSARFLVKPGGNTDTQYF. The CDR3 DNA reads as TGCAGTGCTAGATTTCTTGTAAAGCCGGGGGGAAACACAGATACGCAGTATTTT.

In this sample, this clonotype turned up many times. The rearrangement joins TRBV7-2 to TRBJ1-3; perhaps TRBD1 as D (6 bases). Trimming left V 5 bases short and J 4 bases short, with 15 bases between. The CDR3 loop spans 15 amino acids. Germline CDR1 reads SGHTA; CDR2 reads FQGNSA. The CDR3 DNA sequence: TGTGCCAGCAGCCTTGTAGGGGGGTCCGGAAACACCATATATTTT. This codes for CASSLVGGSGNTIYF.

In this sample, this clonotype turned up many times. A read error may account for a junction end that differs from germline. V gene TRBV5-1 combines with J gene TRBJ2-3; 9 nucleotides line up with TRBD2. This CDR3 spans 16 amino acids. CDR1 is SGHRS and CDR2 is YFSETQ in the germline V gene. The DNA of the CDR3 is TGCGCCAGCAGCCAGACCCGAGCGGGGGGCACGGATACGCAGTATTTT. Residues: CASSQTRAGGTDTQYF.

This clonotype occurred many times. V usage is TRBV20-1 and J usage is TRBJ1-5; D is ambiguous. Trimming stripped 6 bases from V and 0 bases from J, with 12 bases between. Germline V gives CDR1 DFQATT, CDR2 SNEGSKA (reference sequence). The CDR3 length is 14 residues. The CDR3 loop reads CSASDQYSNQPQHF. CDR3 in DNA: TGCAGTGCCTCGGACCAATATAGCAATCAGCCCCAGCATTTT.

The CDR3 loop reads CAWNSNGLANNEQFF. The CDR3 nucleotides read TGTGCCTGGAACTCCAACGGACTAGCGAACAATGAGCAGTTCTTC. J is TRBJ2-1 and V is TRBV30; 9 nucleotides align to TRBD2. J was trimmed by 5 bases and V by 4 bases; bases with no gene match: 9. The germline CDR1 and CDR2 sequences are GTSNPN and SVGIG (reference sequence). The CDR3 is 15 residues long.

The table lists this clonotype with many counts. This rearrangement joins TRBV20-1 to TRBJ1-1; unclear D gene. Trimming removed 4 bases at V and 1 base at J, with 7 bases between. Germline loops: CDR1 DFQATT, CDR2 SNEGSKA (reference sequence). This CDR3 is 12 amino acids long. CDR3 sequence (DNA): TGCAGTGCTAAATCCGGGAACACTGAAGCTTTCTTT. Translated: CSAKSGNTEAFF.

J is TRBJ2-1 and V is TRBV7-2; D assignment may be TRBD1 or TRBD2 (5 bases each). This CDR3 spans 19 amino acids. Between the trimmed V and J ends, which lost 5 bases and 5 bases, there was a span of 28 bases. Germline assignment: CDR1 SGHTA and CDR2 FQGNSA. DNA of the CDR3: TGTGCCAGCAGCGACACCAGGGCTAGAGGGGTCTTTGGGAACAATGAGCAGTTCTTC. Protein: CASSDTRARGVFGNNEQFF.

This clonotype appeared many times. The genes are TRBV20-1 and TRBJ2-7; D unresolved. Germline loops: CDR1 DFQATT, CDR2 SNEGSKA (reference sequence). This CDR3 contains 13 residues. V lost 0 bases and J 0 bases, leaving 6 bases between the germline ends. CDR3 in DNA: TGCAGTGCTAGAGAACAGAGCTCCTACGAGCAGTACTTC. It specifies CSAREQSSYEQYF.

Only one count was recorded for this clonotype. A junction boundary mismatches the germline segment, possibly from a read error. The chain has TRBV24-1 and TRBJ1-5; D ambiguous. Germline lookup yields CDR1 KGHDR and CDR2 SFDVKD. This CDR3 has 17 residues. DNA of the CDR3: TGTGCCACCAGTGATCCCGTCCGGCGAGGGAGCAATCAGCCCCATTATTTT. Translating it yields CATSDPVRRGSNQPHYF.

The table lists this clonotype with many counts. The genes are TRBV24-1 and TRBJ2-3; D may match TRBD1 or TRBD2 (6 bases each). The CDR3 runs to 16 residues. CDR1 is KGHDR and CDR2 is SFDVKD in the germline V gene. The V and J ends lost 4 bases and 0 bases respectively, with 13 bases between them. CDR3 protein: CATSEYGGESTDTQYF. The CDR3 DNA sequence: TGTGCCACCAGTGAGTACGGGGGCGAAAGCACAGATACGCAGTATTTT.

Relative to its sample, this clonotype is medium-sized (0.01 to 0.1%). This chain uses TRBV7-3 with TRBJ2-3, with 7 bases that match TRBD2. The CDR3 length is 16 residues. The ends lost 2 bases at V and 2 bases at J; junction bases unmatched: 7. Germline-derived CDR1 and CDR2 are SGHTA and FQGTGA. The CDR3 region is CASSLSLGGITDTQYF. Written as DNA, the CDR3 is TGTGCCAGCAGCTTATCCCTCGGGGGGATCACAGATACGCAGTATTTT.

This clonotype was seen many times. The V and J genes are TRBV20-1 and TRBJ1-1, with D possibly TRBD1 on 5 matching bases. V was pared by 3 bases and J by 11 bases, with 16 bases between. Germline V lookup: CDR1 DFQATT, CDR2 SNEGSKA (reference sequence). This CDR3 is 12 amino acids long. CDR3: CSARPFAGRAFF. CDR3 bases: TGCAGTGCTAGGCCCTTCGCGGGACGGGCTTTCTTT.